Following are 2 T cell receptor beta chains from one sample sequenced in a study of beta chain features in type 1 diabetes. The investigators reverse transcribed all of the isolated RNA, so they sequenced expressed TCRB transcripts. Clones were read by immunoSEQ multiplex PCR, and TCRdb kept only the in-frame ones, dropping some. The sample lists roughly 500,000 clones; roughly 11% were seen once. The sample consisted of naive CD4+ T cells from blood. All receptors come from a woman aged 18-35 years in good health.

In its sample, this clone was seen a few times. The chain links TRBV7-2 to TRBJ2-5; D unresolved. CDR3 size: 13 residues. Germline assignment: CDR1 SGHTA and CDR2 FQGNSA. The germline V and J ends were trimmed by 1 base and 5 bases, with 8 bases remaining between them. CDR3 amino acids: CASSLGVLETQYF. For the CDR3, the DNA is TGTGCCAGCAGCTTAGGGGTTCTTGAGACCCAGTACTTC.

V gene TRBV28 combines with J gene TRBJ1-1; D is uncertain. The CDR3 length is 12 residues. The V and J ends lost 1 base and 7 bases respectively, with 7 bases between them. Germline CDR1 is MDHEN and CDR2 is SYDVKM. The CDR3 region has the DNA TGTGCCAGCAGTTTATCGGGCAGTGAAGCTTTCTTT. It specifies CASSLSGSEAFF.